The 10 T cell receptor beta chains reported below all come from one sample, sequenced in a study of T cells in narcolepsy. Some clones are missing from TCRdb's copy, which holds only in-frame ones; the method was immunoSEQ multiplex PCR. In the table there are around 30,000 clones, less than 90% of which are singletons. Input material: CD45RA- memory CD4+ T cells from PBMCs. Source of these receptors: a human donor with narcolepsy.

CDR3 DNA sequence: TGTGCCAGCAGTGAACAGGGGCGTATCAACACTGAAGCTTTCTTT. Its protein is CASSEQGRINTEAFF. This sequence joins TRBV6-1 and TRBJ1-1; D is perhaps TRBD1 (6 bases). The CDR3 totals 15 residues. The V end lost 2 bases, the J end lost 2 bases, and 12 bases lay between the germline ends. Germline CDR1 and CDR2: MNHNS and SASEGT.

This clone has just a few counts. The chain joins TRBV7-8 to TRBJ1-5, with D tentatively TRBD1 (6 bases). V dropped 0 bases and J dropped 5 bases, with 11 bases sitting between them. The CDR3 is 15 residues long. The germline V gene has CDR1 SGHVS and CDR2 FQNEAQ. CDR3 region: CASSLAQRGDQPQHF. The DNA for the CDR3 is TGTGCCAGCAGCTTAGCGCAGAGGGGGGATCAGCCCCAGCATTTT.

This clone appeared once. This CDR3 is CASSYQETQYF. The DNA for the CDR3 is TGCGCCAGCAGCTACCAAGAGACCCAGTACTTC. The chain employs TRBV5-1 and TRBJ2-5; D call uncertain. The germline V gene has CDR1 SGHRS and CDR2 YFSETQ. V was cut by 3 bases and J by 0 bases, with 0 bases left in between. This CDR3 is built from 11 residues.

This chain links TRBV15 with TRBJ2-7; D uncertain. Trimming pared 1 base from V and 0 bases from J, leaving 16 bases between. CDR3 length: 17 residues. The germline V gene has CDR1 LNHNV and CDR2 YYDKDF (reference sequence). CDR3 bases: TGTGCCACCAGCAGAGGGCCCCACACTCATGGCTCCTACGAGCAGTACTTC. Translated: CATSRGPHTHGSYEQYF.

The CDR3 sequence is CASSVISGGNEQYF. In DNA, the CDR3 is TGTGCCAGCAGCGTAATTTCAGGGGGAAACGAGCAGTACTTC. The chain combines TRBV9 with TRBJ2-7; 7 bases align to TRBD1. The CDR3 consists of 14 residues. V shed 1 base and J 5 bases; nucleotides not matched to a gene: 6. CDR1 and CDR2 from the germline V gene are SGDLS and YYNGEE.

The V call is TRBV7-3, the J call TRBJ1-1; tentative D call: TRBD1 (5 bases). Trimming left V 5 bases short and J 4 bases short, with 14 bases between. Germline CDR1 and CDR2: SGHTA and FQGTGA. This CDR3 region has 14 residues. CDR3 DNA: TGTGCCAGCAGCCCCCAGGGTGGAGGCACTGAAGCTTTCTTT. Its protein is CASSPQGGGTEAFF.

V and J are TRBV5-1 and TRBJ2-2, with D unresolved. CDR1 and CDR2 (germline): SGHRS, YFSETQ. The V end was cut by 1 base, the J end by 0 bases, with 10 bases between. This CDR3 contains 16 residues. The CDR3 DNA follows: TGCGCCAGCAGCTTGATCGGCAGGTCGAACACCGGGGAGCTGTTTTTT. It encodes CASSLIGRSNTGELFF.

This sequence joins TRBV2 and TRBJ2-3; 7 nucleotides align to TRBD2. The ends lost 4 bases at V and 5 bases at J; junction bases unmatched: 6. This CDR3 comprises 14 residues. Germline lookup yields CDR1 SNHLY and CDR2 FYNNEI. The DNA of the CDR3 is TGTGCCAGCAGTGGGGTAGCGGGTGGAGATACGCAGTATTTT. Translated, it gives CASSGVAGGDTQYF.

The chain joins TRBV7-3 to TRBJ2-1; D is ambiguous. V shed 1 base and J shed 6 bases, with 7 bases lying between them. CDR3 length: 13 amino acids. The V gene's germline CDR1 is SGHTA and CDR2 FQGTGA. CDR3 residues: CASSLKVTNEQFF. CDR3 sequence (DNA): TGTGCCAGCAGCTTAAAGGTTACCAATGAGCAGTTCTTC.

The V call is TRBV14, the J call TRBJ2-5, with D perhaps assigned TRBD1 or TRBD2 (6 bases each). The CDR3 spans 15 residues. V lost 0 bases and J 5 bases, leaving 13 bases between the germline ends. Germline CDR1 is SGHDN and CDR2 is FVKESK. DNA for the CDR3: TGTGCCAGCAGCCAAGAAGGGGGGCGAGGGGAGACCCAGTACTTC. As protein: CASSQEGGRGETQYF.